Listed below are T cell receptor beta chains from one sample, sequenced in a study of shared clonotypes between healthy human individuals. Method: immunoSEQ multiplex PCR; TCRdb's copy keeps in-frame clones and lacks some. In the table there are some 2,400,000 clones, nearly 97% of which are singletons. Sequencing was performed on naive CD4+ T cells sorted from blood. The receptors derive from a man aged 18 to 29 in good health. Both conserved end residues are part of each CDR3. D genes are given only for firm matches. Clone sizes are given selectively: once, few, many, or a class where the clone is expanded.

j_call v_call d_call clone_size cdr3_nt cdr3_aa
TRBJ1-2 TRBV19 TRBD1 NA TGTGCCAGTAGTATGACAGGGGGCAATGGCTACACCTTC CASSMTGGNGYTF
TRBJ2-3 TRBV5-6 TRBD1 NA TGTGCCAGCAGCCCAAGACGGACAGGGGGTTTGGGTACGCAGTATTTT CASSPRRTGGLGTQYF
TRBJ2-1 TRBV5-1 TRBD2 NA TGCGCCAGCAGCTTGGGACTAGCGGGGGTCCCCTACAATGAGCAGTTCTTC CASSLGLAGVPYNEQFF
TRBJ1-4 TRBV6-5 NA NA TGTGCCACCTGTAGGGACTATGGGGGCAAACTGTTTTTT CATCRDYGGKLFF
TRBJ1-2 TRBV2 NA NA TGTGCCAGCAGTAAGGAGAAGAACTATGGCTACACCTTC CASSKEKNYGYTF
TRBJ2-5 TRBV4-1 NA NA TGCGCCAGCAGCCAAGCGTTCGGAGAGACCCAGTACTTC CASSQAFGETQYF
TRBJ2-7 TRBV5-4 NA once TGTGCCAGCCTCCCAACGGGCAGGTCGTACGAGCAGTACTTC CASLPTGRSYEQYF
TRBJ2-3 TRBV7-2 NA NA TGTGCCAGCAGCCTCCAGAAGGGAACGGGCACAGATACGCAGTATTTT CASSLQKGTGTDTQYF
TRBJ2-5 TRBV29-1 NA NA TGCAGCGTAGACCGAAGGGGGGTCCAAGAGACCCAGTACTTC CSVDRRGVQETQYF
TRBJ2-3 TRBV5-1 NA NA TGCGCCAGCAGCCCGGGCCCTAGCACAGATACGCAGTATTTT CASSPGPSTDTQYF
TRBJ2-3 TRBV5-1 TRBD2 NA TGCGCCAGCAGCTTGGAGACTAGCGGGGTGACAGATACGCAGTATTTT CASSLETSGVTDTQYF
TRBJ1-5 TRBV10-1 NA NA TGCGCCAGCAGTTGTATTCTATGCTTAAGCAATCAGCCCCAGCATTTT CASSCILCLSNQPQHF
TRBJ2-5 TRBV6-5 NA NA TGTGCCAGCAGTCCAGGGCCCTACCCACAAGAGACCCAGTACTTC CASSPGPYPQETQYF
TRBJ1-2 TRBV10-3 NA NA TGTGCCATCAGTGCTCCCGGGGAAAACTATGGCTACACCTTC CAISAPGENYGYTF
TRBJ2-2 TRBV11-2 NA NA TGTGCCAGCAGCTTAGATGGAACCGGGGAGCTGTTTTTT CASSLDGTGELFF